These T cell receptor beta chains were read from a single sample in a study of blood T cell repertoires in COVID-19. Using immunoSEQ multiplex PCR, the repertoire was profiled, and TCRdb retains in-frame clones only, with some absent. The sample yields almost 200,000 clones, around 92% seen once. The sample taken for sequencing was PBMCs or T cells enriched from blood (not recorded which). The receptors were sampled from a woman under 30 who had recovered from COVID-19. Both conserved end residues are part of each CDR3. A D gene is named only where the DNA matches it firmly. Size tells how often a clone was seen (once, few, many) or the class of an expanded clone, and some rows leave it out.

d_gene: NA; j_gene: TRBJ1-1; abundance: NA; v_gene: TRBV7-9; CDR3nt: TGTGCCAGCAGCTCAGAAGGGAGCTGGAACACTGAAGCTTTCTTT; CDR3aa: CASSSEGSWNTEAFF
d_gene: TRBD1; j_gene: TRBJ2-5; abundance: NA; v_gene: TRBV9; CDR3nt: TGTGCCAGCAGCGTAGCTAGTGGACAGGGGGTGGAGACCCAGTACTTC; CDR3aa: CASSVASGQGVETQYF
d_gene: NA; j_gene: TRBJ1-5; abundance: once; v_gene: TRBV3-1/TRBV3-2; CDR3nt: TGTGCCAGCAGCTTAAGCCCAGGGGAATATAGCAATCAGCCCCAGCATTTT; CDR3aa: CASSLSPGEYSNQPQHF
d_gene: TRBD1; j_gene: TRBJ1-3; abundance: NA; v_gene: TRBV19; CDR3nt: TGTGCCAGTAGTCCCATTTTTGCCGGGACAGGGGGCTCTGGAAACACCATATATTTT; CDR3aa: CASSPIFAGTGGSGNTIYF
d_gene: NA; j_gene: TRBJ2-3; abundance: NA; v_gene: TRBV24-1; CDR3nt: TGTGCCACCAATCTCATAGCGACCGGCACAGATACGCAGTATTTT; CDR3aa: CATNLIATGTDTQYF
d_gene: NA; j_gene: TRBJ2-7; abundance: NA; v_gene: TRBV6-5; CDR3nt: TGTGCCAGCAGTACGACAGTCTCCTACGAGCAGTACTTC; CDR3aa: CASSTTVSYEQYF
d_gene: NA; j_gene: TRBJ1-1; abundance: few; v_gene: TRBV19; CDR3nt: TGTGCCAGTGGAAATACCCCTCAGGGGAGCGCTGAAGCTTTCTTT; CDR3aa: CASGNTPQGSAEAFF
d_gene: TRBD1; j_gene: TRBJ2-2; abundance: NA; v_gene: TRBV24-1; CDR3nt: TGTGCCACAACGACAGGGATAGCGAACACCGGGGAGCTGTTTTTT; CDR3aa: CATTTGIANTGELFF
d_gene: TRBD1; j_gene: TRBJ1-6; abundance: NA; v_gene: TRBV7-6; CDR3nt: TGTGCCAGCAGCTCCTCAGGGGGCTGGGCCGATTCACCCCTCCACTTT; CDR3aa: CASSSSGGWADSPLHF
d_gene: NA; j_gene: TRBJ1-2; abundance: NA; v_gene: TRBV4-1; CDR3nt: TGCGCCAGCAGCCAAGGGACAGACTATGGCTACACCTTC; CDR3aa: CASSQGTDYGYTF
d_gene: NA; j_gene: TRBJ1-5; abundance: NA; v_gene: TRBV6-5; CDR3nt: TGTGCCAGCATGGAGGGGTACAATCAGCCCCAGCATTTT; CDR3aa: CASMEGYNQPQHF
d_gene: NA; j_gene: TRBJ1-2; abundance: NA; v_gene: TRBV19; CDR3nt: TGTGCCAGTAGTATCCAGGGGAAGGATAACTATGGCTACACCTTC; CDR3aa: CASSIQGKDNYGYTF
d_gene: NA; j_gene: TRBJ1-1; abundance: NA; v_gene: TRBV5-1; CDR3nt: TGCGCCAGCACCAAGGAGGGGCTTAGGGACACTGAAGCTTTCTTT; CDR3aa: CASTKEGLRDTEAFF
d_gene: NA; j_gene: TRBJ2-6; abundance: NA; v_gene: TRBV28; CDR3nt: TGTGCCAGCAGTCGAGGTCCCAGGGCTGGGGCCAACGTCCTGACTTTC; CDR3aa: CASSRGPRAGANVLTF
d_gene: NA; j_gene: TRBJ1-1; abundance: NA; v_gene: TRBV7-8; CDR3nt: TGTGCCAGCAGCTTAGTCCGATACCAGGGTTTTGGCCGTTGGACTGAAGCTTTCTTT; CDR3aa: CASSLVRYQGFGRWTEAFF
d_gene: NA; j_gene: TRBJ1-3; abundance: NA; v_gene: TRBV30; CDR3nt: TGTGCCTGGAGTGTGTGGAGCGGAGGCTCTGGAAACACCATATATTTT; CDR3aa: CAWSVWSGGSGNTIYF
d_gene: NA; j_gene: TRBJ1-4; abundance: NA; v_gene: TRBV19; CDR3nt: TGTGCCAGTAGTGACCAGACGGCTAGGAATGAAAAACTGTTTTTT; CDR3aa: CASSDQTARNEKLFF
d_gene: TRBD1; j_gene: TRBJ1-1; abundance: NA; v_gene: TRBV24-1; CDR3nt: TGTGCCACCCGCAGTGGACAGGGACACACTGAAGCTTTCTTT; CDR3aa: CATRSGQGHTEAFF
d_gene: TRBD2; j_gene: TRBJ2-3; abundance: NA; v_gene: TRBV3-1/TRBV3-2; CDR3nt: TGTGCCAGCAGCCCTGGGCGGGGGGTCACAGATACGCAGTATTTT; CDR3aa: CASSPGRGVTDTQYF
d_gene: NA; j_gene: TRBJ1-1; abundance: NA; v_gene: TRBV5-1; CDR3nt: TGCGCCAGCAGCTTGGCGAGTATTGCCACTGAAGCTTTCTTT; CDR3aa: CASSLASIATEAFF
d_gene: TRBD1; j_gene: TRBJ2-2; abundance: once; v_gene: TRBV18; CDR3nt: TGTGCCAGCTCACCGGGACAGGGGGCCCGGCTGTTTTTT; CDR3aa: CASSPGQGARLFF
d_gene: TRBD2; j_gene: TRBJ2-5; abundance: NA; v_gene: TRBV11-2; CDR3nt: TGTGCCAGCAGCCGTGGACTAGCGGCCCAAGAGACCCAGTACTTC; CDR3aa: CASSRGLAAQETQYF
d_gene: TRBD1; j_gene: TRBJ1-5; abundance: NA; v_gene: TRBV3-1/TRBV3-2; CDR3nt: TGTGCCAGCAGCCAAGGCCGACAGGGGGGTCAGCCCCAGCATTTT; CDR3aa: CASSQGRQGGQPQHF
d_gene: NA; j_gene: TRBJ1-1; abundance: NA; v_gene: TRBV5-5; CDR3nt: TGTGCCAGCAGCTTAGGGGTCGGCACTGAAGCTTTCTTT; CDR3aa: CASSLGVGTEAFF
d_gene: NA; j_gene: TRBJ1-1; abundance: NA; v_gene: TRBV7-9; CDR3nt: TGTGCCAGCAGCCCGGGGGTCGAAGCTTTCTTT; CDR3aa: CASSPGVEAFF
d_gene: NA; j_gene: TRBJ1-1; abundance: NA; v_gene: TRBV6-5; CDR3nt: TGTGCCAGCATCCCTATGGGGAGGAACACTGAAGCTTTCTTT; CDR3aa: CASIPMGRNTEAFF
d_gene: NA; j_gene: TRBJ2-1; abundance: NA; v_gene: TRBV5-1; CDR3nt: TGCGCCAGCAGCTTGGATCGAGACAATGAGCAGTTCTTC; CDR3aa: CASSLDRDNEQFF
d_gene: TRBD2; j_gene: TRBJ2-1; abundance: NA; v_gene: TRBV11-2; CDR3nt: TGTGCCAGCAGCTTTAGCGGGGGAGCCCCCCTGTATGAGCAGTTCTTC; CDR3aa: CASSFSGGAPLYEQFF
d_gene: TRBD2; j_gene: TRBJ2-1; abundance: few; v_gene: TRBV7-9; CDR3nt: TGTGCCAGCAGCAATAGACTAGCGGAGAACAATGAGCAGTTCTTC; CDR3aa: CASSNRLAENNEQFF
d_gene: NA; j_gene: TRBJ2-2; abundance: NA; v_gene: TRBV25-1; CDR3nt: TGTGCCAGCAGTGAATTTGTCTGGAACACCGGGGAGCTGTTTTTT; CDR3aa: CASSEFVWNTGELFF
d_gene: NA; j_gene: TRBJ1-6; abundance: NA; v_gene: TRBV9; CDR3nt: TGTGCCAGCAGCGTAGGAGGGAATTCACCCCTCCACTTT; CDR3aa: CASSVGGNSPLHF
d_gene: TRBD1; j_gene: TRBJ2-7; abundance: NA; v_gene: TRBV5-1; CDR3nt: TGCGCCAGCAGCTTCGACAGGGGTGGGTACGAGCAGTACTTC; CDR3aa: CASSFDRGGYEQYF
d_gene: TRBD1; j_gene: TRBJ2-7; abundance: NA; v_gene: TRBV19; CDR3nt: TGTGCCAGTAGTCGGGACAGGGTATCCTACGAGCAGTACTTC; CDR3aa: CASSRDRVSYEQYF
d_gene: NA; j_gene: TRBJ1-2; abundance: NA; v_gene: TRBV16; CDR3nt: TGTGCCAGCGCCGTCAATCATAAGGGCGGGGGCTATGGCTACACCTTC; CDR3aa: CASAVNHKGGGYGYTF
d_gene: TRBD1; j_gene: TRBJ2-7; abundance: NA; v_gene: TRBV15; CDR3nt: TGTGCCACCAGCAGGGATAGAGGAAGGGGGCAAAGTTACGAGCAGTACTTC; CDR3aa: CATSRDRGRGQSYEQYF
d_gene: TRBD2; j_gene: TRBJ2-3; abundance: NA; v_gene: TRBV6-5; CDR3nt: TGTGCCAGCAGCCGGACTAGCGGGGGCACAGATACGCAGTATTTT; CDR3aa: CASSRTSGGTDTQYF
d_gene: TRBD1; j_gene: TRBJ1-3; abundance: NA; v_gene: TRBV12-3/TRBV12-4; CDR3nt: TGTGCCAGCACCCAGGGGGTAAACACCATATATTTT; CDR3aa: CASTQGVNTIYF
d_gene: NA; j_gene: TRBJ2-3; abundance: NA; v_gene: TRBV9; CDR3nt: TGTGCCAGCAGCGTAGAGGTTAGCGCCACAGATACGCAGTATTTT; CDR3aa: CASSVEVSATDTQYF
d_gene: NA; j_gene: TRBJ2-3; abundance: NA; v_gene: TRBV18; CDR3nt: TGTGCCAGCTCACCAACAGTCGGGACTTTCACAGATACGCAGTATTTT; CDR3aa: CASSPTVGTFTDTQYF
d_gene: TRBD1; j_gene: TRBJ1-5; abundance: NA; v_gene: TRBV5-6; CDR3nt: TGTGCCAGCAGCTCCGGGACAGGGTTTGGTCAGCCCCAGCATTTT; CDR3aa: CASSSGTGFGQPQHF
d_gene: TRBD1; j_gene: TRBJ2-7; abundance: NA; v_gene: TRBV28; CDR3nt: TGTGCCAGCACCGCCGTTTTCCGAGACAGGGGGCGCGAGCAGTACTTC; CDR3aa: CASTAVFRDRGREQYF
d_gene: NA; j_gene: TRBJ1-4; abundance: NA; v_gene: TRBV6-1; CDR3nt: TGTGCCAGCAGTGAAGCGGCAGGGGAAGGAGAAAAACTGTTTTTT; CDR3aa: CASSEAAGEGEKLFF
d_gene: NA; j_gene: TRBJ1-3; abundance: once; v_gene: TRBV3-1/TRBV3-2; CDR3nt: TGTGCCAGCAGCCCCACCAGGGTCGGAAACACCATATATTTT; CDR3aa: CASSPTRVGNTIYF
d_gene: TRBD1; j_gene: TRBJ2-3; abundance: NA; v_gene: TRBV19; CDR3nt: TGTGCCAGTAGTTACGACAGGGGTGAGATCACAGATACGCAGTATTTT; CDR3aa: CASSYDRGEITDTQYF
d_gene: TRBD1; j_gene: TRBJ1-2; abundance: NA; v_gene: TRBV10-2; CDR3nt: TGCGCCAGCAAACAGGGGGAGGCGATTAACTATGGCTACACCTTC; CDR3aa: CASKQGEAINYGYTF
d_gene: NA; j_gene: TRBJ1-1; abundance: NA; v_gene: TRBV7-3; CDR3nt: TGTGCCAGCAGCCGTTTATATAACACTGAAGCTTTCTTT; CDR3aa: CASSRLYNTEAFF
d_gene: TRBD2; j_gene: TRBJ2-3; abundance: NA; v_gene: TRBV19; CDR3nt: TGTGCCAGTAGTATCAAGGGCCCGGGACTAGCGCGCACAGATACGCAGTATTTT; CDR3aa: CASSIKGPGLARTDTQYF
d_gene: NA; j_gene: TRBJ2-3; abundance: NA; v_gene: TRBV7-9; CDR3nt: TGTGCCAGCAGCTTAGGGCTAGCAGGTCAAGATACGCAGTATTTT; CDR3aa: CASSLGLAGQDTQYF
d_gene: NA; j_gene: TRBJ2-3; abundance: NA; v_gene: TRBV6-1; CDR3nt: TGTGCCAGCAGTGAAGCGAGGACAGATACGCAGTATTTT; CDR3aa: CASSEARTDTQYF
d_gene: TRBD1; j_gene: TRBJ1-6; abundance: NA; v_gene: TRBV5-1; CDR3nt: TGCGCCAGCAGCTTGGGTCGACCGGGACAGGGATTTAATTCACCCCTCCACTTT; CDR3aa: CASSLGRPGQGFNSPLHF
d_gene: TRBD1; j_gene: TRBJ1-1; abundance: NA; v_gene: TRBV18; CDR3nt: TGTGCCAGCTCACCAAACAGGGGGATGAACACTGAAGCTTTCTTT; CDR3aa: CASSPNRGMNTEAFF
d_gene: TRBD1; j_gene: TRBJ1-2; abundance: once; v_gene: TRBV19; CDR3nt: TGTGCCAGTAGCACGACGACAGGGTACGGTGGCTACACCTTC; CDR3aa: CASSTTTGYGGYTF
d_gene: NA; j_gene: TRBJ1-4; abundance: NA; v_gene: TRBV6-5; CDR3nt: TGTGCCAGCAGCCGCGGTGTCCGGGGGGAAAAACTGTTTTTT; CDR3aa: CASSRGVRGEKLFF
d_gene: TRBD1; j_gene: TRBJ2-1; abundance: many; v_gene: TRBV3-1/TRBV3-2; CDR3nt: TGTGCCAGCAGCCCGGCCGGGACAGGGACGTTCAATGAGCAGTTCTTC; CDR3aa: CASSPAGTGTFNEQFF
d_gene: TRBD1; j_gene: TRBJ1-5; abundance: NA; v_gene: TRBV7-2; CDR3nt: TGTGCCAGCAGCTTAGGAGACAGGGGGTATCAGCCCCAGCATTTT; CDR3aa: CASSLGDRGYQPQHF